Listed here are 30 T cell receptor beta chains from one sample, sequenced in a study of response to subunit inactivated influenza vaccine. TCRdb re-called the RT-PCR reads through MiXCR, storing one row per CDR3 protein. The table includes about 500,000 distinct CDR3 sequences, under 8.5% detected once. The sample here was PBMCs from blood, taken about 23 months after vaccination. These receptors originate from a man aged 45-69 years who received an inactivated influenza vaccine.

This clonotype has only a few counts. V gene TRBV7-3 combines with J gene TRBJ2-7; 10 bases map to TRBD2. This CDR3 has 18 residues. CDR1 is SGHTA, CDR2 FQGTGA, per germline. V lost 6 bases, J lost 4 bases, and 18 bases stayed unmatched. CDR3 loop: CASRTGTSAPWAVYEQYF. In DNA form, the CDR3 reads TGTGCCAGCAGGACCGGGACTAGCGCCCCATGGGCGGTTTACGAGCAGTACTTC.

This chain's CDR3 is CSARTIRASGRTDTQYF. The CDR3 DNA reads as TGCAGTGCTCGGACAATTAGGGCTAGCGGGAGGACAGATACGCAGTATTTT. The rearrangement uses TRBV20-1 and TRBJ2-3; 11 bases line up with TRBD2. The V and J ends lost 5 bases and 3 bases, in that order; junction bases with no gene match: 13. The CDR3 is 17 residues long. The germline V gene has CDR1 DFQATT and CDR2 SNEGSKA (reference sequence).

This clonotype was picked up many times. This chain connects TRBV15 to TRBJ2-1; 7 nucleotides agree with TRBD2. V gave up 1 base and J gave up 5 bases; unmatched junction bases: 5. Germline V gene data show CDR1 as LNHNV and CDR2 as YYDKDF (reference sequence). The CDR3 runs to 15 residues. CDR3 coding DNA: TGTGCCACCAGCAGAGCTAGGGACTATAACAATGAGCAGTTCTTC. Translated: CATSRARDYNNEQFF.

The genes are TRBV5-1 and TRBJ1-1, with TRBD1 matching 8 bases. The CDR3 loop spans 16 amino acids. V lost 7 bases to trimming and J lost 1 base; unmatched junction nucleotides: 12. The germline gives CDR1 SGHRS, CDR2 YFSETQ. CDR3 in amino acids: CASFPGGVYKNTEAFF. As DNA, the CDR3 is TGCGCCAGCTTTCCAGGGGGCGTTTATAAGAACACTGAAGCTTTCTTT.

V usage is TRBV5-6 and J usage is TRBJ2-1; D may be TRBD1 (6 bases). Per germline, CDR1 SGHDT and CDR2 YYEEEE. The CDR3 is 14 residues long. The V and J ends lost 4 bases and 10 bases respectively, with 18 bases between them. The DNA of the CDR3 is TGTGCCAGCAGCCTGTACAGGGCTAGGAGGGAGCAGTTCTTC. Protein: CASSLYRARREQFF.

This clonotype was seen a few times. The chain combines TRBV15 with TRBJ1-1; 9 bases align to TRBD1. This CDR3 has 15 amino acids. Looked up from germline, CDR1 is LNHNV and CDR2 is YYDKDF (reference sequence). The J segment lost 7 bases and the V segment lost 2 bases, leaving 8 bases of the junction unmatched. In DNA, the CDR3 is TGTGCCACCAGCAGATCAGGGACAGGGTTTCTTGAAGCTTTCTTT. It is translated as CATSRSGTGFLEAFF.

This clonotype was recorded at least ten times. The chain joins TRBV5-1 to TRBJ2-1, with unresolved D. The CDR3 consists of 14 residues. V was pared by 2 bases and J by 4 bases, with 10 bases between. Germline V lookup: CDR1 SGHRS, CDR2 YFSETQ. CDR3 in DNA: TGCGCCAGCAGCTTCGGAGACAAATACAATGAGCAGTTCTTC. Its protein is CASSFGDKYNEQFF.

This clonotype was observed many times. The chain uses TRBV6-2 or TRBV6-3 and TRBJ2-5; 8 nucleotides agree with TRBD2. Germline V gene data show CDR1 as MNHEY and CDR2 as SVGEGT. V was pared by 8 bases and J by 2 bases, with 13 bases of the junction left unmatched. This CDR3 is 16 amino acids long. CDR3 DNA sequence: TGTGCCAGCGCGGGGGGTTATGGTCCAGGACAAGAGACCCAGTACTTC. Translation: CASAGGYGPGQETQYF.

The J gene is TRBJ2-3, the V gene TRBV11-2; D call uncertain. Deletions cut 4 bases from V and 6 bases from J, with 14 bases between. The CDR3 is made up of 14 amino acids. In germline, CDR1 is SGHAT, CDR2 FQNNGV. The CDR3, as DNA: TGTGCCAGCAGCTCCCGGGCCCCCGGGGATACGCAGTATTTT. It translates to CASSSRAPGDTQYF.

This clonotype was found many times. This chain joins TRBV7-6 and TRBJ2-1, with TRBD1 identical over 12 bases. This CDR3 is built from 15 residues. With V trimmed by 11 bases and J by 6 bases, 11 bases remained unmatched. The germline gives CDR1 SGHVS, CDR2 FNYEAQ. CDR3 nucleotide sequence: TGTGCCTCAGGGGACAGGGGGCGGGAAGGCAATGAGCAGTTCTTC. Amino acid sequence: CASGDRGREGNEQFF.

V usage is TRBV10-3 and J usage is TRBJ2-1; 7 bases agree with TRBD1. CDR3 length: 13 amino acids. The trim removed 6 bases at V and 5 bases at J, leaving 4 bases unmatched. Germline values: CDR1 ENHRY, CDR2 SYGVKD. In DNA, the CDR3 is TGTGCCATCAGCCGGGACAGTAACAATGAGCAGTTCTTC. It codes for CAISRDSNNEQFF.

The genes are TRBV4-3 and TRBJ1-2; possible D gene TRBD1, 6 bases. The germline V gene encodes CDR1 LGHNA and CDR2 YSLEER. There are 17 residues in the CDR3. V lost 0 bases and J 6 bases, leaving 20 bases between the germline ends. The CDR3 region is CASSQDGTGPEQDGYTF. Here the CDR3 DNA reads TGCGCCAGCAGCCAAGATGGAACAGGGCCCGAACAGGATGGCTACACCTTC.

This clonotype has at least ten counts. The DNA for the CDR3 is TGCAGCGTAGGAGAAGCGATGAACACTGAAGCTTTCTTT. Encoded protein: CSVGEAMNTEAFF. The chain couples TRBV29-1 to TRBJ1-1; D gene unclear. The CDR3 is 13 amino acids. Deletions cut 6 bases from V and 0 bases from J, with 11 bases between. Germline V CDR1 and CDR2: SQVTM, ANQGSEA.

The V and J genes are TRBV10-3 and TRBJ2-7; 7 nucleotides agree with TRBD2. The CDR3 spans 13 residues. Unmatched junction bases numbered 6, after V lost 4 bases and J lost 6 bases. Germline-derived CDR1 and CDR2 are ENHRY and SYGVKD. CDR3 nucleotides: TGTGCCATCAGTGCGGGCGGGAGTGTCGAGCAGTACTTC. Amino acids: CAISAGGSVEQYF.

The V and J genes are TRBV20-1 and TRBJ2-7; 12 bases agree with TRBD1. The germline gives CDR1 DFQATT, CDR2 SNEGSKA (reference sequence). The CDR3 length is 16 residues. V shed 6 bases and J 4 bases; nucleotides not matched to a gene: 13. The CDR3 nucleotides read TGCAGTGCCGGGGACAGGGGGCGAACATTTGGATACGAGCAGTACTTC. Its translation is CSAGDRGRTFGYEQYF.

This clonotype appeared a few times. This chain connects TRBV18 to TRBJ2-1; D possibly corresponds to TRBD2 (5 bases). The CDR3 contains 14 residues. Germline loops: CDR1 KGHSH, CDR2 LQKENI. Trimming took off 2 bases at V and 9 bases at J, with 14 bases between the two ends. The CDR3 spells CASSPISLGGEQFF. CDR3 coding DNA: TGTGCCAGCTCACCAATTTCTTTAGGAGGTGAGCAGTTCTTC.

The chain uses TRBV7-2 and TRBJ2-2; 9 bases are a match to TRBD2. This CDR3 contains 15 residues. Germline lookup yields CDR1 SGHTA and CDR2 FQGNSA. The junction had 4 bases not matched to a gene; V was cut back by 2 bases and J by 6 bases. The CDR3 DNA reads TGTGCCAGCAGCTTATCTGGCGGGGGGGCCGGGGAGCTGTTTTTT. Its translation: CASSLSGGGAGELFF.

This clonotype was picked up a small number of times. The V gene is TRBV24-1, the J gene TRBJ2-6; the D gene is possibly TRBD1 (6 bases). Trimming left V 5 bases short and J 0 bases short, with 16 bases between. CDR1 and CDR2 from the germline V gene are KGHDR and SFDVKD. The CDR3 has 18 amino acids. The CDR3 is CATSVGQRKSSGANVLTF. The CDR3 DNA sequence: TGTGCCACCAGTGTCGGACAGAGGAAGAGCTCTGGGGCCAACGTCCTGACTTTC.

Regarding this clonotype: Relative to the germline gene, one junction end is altered; a read error may explain this. The chain joins TRBV5-6 to TRBJ1-6, with 8 bases that match TRBD1. Germline CDR1 SGHDT, CDR2 YYEEEE. This CDR3 comprises 14 residues. DNA of the CDR3: TGTGCAAGCAGAAAGGACAGGGTTAATTCACCCCTCCACTTT. Protein product: CASRKDRVNSPLHF.

This clonotype turned up a few times. The chain combines TRBV25-1 with TRBJ2-3, with 7 bases lining up with TRBD1. The CDR3 loop spans 14 amino acids. The junction had 9 bases not matched to a gene; V was cut back by 6 bases and J by 6 bases. Germline assignment: CDR1 MGHDK and CDR2 SYGVNS. CDR3 coding DNA: TGTGCCAGCAGAACAGGGGCCTCCGGGGATACGCAGTATTTT. This translates into CASRTGASGDTQYF. Supplemented by reference TRBV25-1 and TRBJ2-3, the full variable domain reads EADIYQTPRYLVIGTGKKITLECSQTMGHDKMYWYQQDPGMELHLIHYSYGVNSTEKGDLSSESTVSRIRTEHFPLTLESARPSHTSQYLCASRTGASGDTQYFGPGTRLTVL.

This clonotype appeared many times. The J gene is TRBJ1-2, the V gene TRBV5-1; 7 positions agree with TRBD1. The CDR3 is 13 amino acids. Trimming removed 3 bases from V and 9 bases from J; junction bases left unmatched: 8. CDR1 is SGHRS and CDR2 is YFSETQ in the germline V gene. The chain's CDR3 is CASSSRQGYSYTF. For the CDR3, the DNA is TGCGCCAGCAGCTCCCGACAGGGTTACAGCTACACCTTC.

The rearrangement joins TRBV7-9 to TRBJ1-3, with a weak D call TRBD1 (5 bases). The V end lost 5 bases, the J end lost 4 bases, and 18 bases lay between the germline ends. The CDR3 covers 16 residues. Germline CDR1 SEHNR, CDR2 FQNEAQ (reference sequence). The CDR3 sequence is CASSPGTRRRGNTIYF. For the CDR3, the DNA is TGTGCCAGCAGCCCCGGGACTCGACGGCGGGGAAACACCATATATTTT. The full variable domain, its missing parts supplied by reference TRBV7-9 and TRBJ1-3, is DTGVSQNPRHKITKRGQNVTFRCDPISEHNRLYWYRQTLGQGPEFLTYFQNEAQLEKSRLLSDRFSAERPKGSFSTLEIQRTEQGDSAMYLCASSPGTRRRGNTIYFGEGSWLTVV.

The chain carries TRBV24-1 and TRBJ2-7; D unclear. Trimming left V 4 bases short and J 0 bases short, with 15 bases between. The CDR3 loop spans 16 amino acids. From germline, CDR1 is KGHDR and CDR2 SFDVKD. CDR3 sequence reads: CATSDSSGLSSYEQYF. The CDR3 DNA follows: TGTGCCACCAGTGACTCCTCGGGCCTCAGCTCCTACGAGCAGTACTTC.

The chain uses TRBV18 and TRBJ2-7, with 7 nucleotides matching TRBD1. V lost 6 bases to trimming and J lost 4 bases; unmatched junction nucleotides: 12. CDR1 and CDR2 (germline): KGHSH, LQKENI. CDR3 length: 15 amino acids. CDR3 region: CASSDGTVGPYEQYF. In nucleotides, the CDR3 is TGTGCCAGCTCTGATGGGACAGTCGGGCCATACGAGCAGTACTTC.

This clonotype has a count of ten or more. The V call is TRBV4-1, the J call TRBJ2-2; 9 bases align to TRBD2. J was trimmed by 2 bases and V by 3 bases; bases with no gene match: 10. Germline CDR1 is MGHRA and CDR2 is YSYEKL. This CDR3 contains 18 residues. CDR3 region: CASSHSPLAGVNTGELFF. The CDR3 coding sequence is TGCGCCAGCAGCCATTCCCCTTTAGCGGGGGTAAACACCGGGGAGCTGTTTTTT.

Many counts were recorded for this clonotype. The J gene is TRBJ2-1, the V gene TRBV12-3 or TRBV12-4; 12 bases are shared with TRBD2. The J segment lost 7 bases and the V segment lost 3 bases, leaving 1 base of the junction unmatched. This CDR3 is 14 amino acids long. CDR3 nucleotide sequence: TGTGCCAGCAGTTTCCTAGCGGGAGGGAATGAGCAGTTCTTC. This sequence encodes CASSFLAGGNEQFF.

This clonotype was counted only a few times. The gene calls are TRBV11-2 and TRBJ2-1; tentative D call: TRBD1 (6 bases). The V gene lost 5 bases and the J gene lost 0 bases, with 20 bases spanning the gap. CDR3 size: 18 residues. Germline V lookup: CDR1 SGHAT, CDR2 FQNNGV. The CDR3 sequence: CASSRLPPGHSSYNEQFF. The CDR3 DNA reads TGTGCCAGCAGCCGCCTCCCTCCGGGACACAGCTCCTACAATGAGCAGTTCTTC.

This clonotype was detected many times. The chain is built from TRBV4-2 and TRBJ2-3; no definite D call. CDR1 and CDR2 (germline): LGHNA, YNFKEQ. The CDR3 covers 16 residues. Trimming left V 0 bases short and J 0 bases short, with 10 bases between. The CDR3 DNA reads TGTGCCAGCAGCCAAGATCGGGCTAGGAGCACAGATACGCAGTATTTT. Its protein product is CASSQDRARSTDTQYF.

This clonotype was counted ten times or more. V is TRBV20-1 and J is TRBJ2-2; possibly TRBD1 for D (6 bases). In germline, CDR1 is DFQATT, CDR2 SNEGSKA (reference sequence). Trimming shortened V by 0 bases and J by 4 bases, and 12 bases separated the two germline ends. The CDR3 spans 15 residues. CDR3 amino acids: CSARDVQGFTGELFF. As DNA, the CDR3 is TGCAGTGCTAGAGATGTACAGGGTTTCACCGGGGAGCTGTTTTTT.

This clonotype was seen more than once but under ten times. One end of the junction fails to match germline, which may point to a read error. V gene TRBV18 combines with J gene TRBJ2-7; D unclear. Germline V gene lookup returns CDR1 KGHSH and CDR2 LQKENI. This CDR3 comprises 12 residues. In DNA, the CDR3 is TGTGTCAGCTCACCATACGACGACGAGCAGTACTTC. Translated, it gives CVSSPYDDEQYF.